This passage covers 23 T cell receptor beta chains from one sample sequenced in a study of T cell changes during pregnancy in multiple sclerosis. The protocol was immunoSEQ multiplex PCR, while the TCRdb copy is restricted to in-frame clones and leaves out a portion. This table holds 35,000 to 40,000 clones, about 92% found once. The specimen comprised CD4+ T cells from peripheral blood mononuclear cells, sampled after pregnancy. These receptors were taken from a female donor in good health, enrolled as a control in a pregnancy study.

The chain couples TRBV28 to TRBJ2-3; TRBD2 aligns across 15 bases. The CDR3 has 18 amino acids. CDR1 is MDHEN, CDR2 SYDVKM, per germline. V was pared by 6 bases and J by 3 bases, with 10 bases of the junction left unmatched. The CDR3 here is CASSAGGTSGRRTDTQYF. The CDR3 bases are TGTGCCAGCAGCGCCGGGGGGACTAGCGGGAGGAGGACAGATACGCAGTATTTT.

This chain connects TRBV7-8 to TRBJ1-2; the match to TRBD1 covers 10 bases. V gave up 5 bases and J gave up 8 bases; unmatched junction bases: 11. Per the germline V gene, CDR1 is SGHVS and CDR2 is FQNEAQ. CDR3 length equals 15 residues. The CDR3 DNA reads TGTGCCAGCAGCCCCGAGGACAGGGGGAAAATGGGCTACACCTTC. Translating gives CASSPEDRGKMGYTF. Full variable domain (outside the CDR3, taken from reference TRBV7-8 and TRBJ1-2): GAGVSQSPRYKVAKRGQDVALRCDPISGHVSLFWYQQALGQGPEFLTYFQNEAQLDKSGLPSDRFFAERPEGSVSTLKIQRTQQEDSAVYLCASSPEDRGKMGYTFGSGTRLTVV.

The rearrangement links TRBV6-5 to TRBJ1-2; no clear D. V dropped 6 bases and J dropped 4 bases, with 12 bases sitting between them. Germline CDR1 is MNHEY and CDR2 is SVGAGI. CDR3 length: 13 residues. The CDR3 sequence: CASRAGPFYGYTF. The CDR3 DNA follows: TGTGCCAGCAGAGCGGGCCCGTTCTATGGCTACACCTTC.

The J gene is TRBJ2-1, the V gene TRBV5-6; TRBD2 matches 12 bases. The CDR3 has 18 amino acids. Germline trimming cut 1 base from V and 3 bases from J; bases unmatched to any gene: 8. Germline loops: CDR1 SGHDT, CDR2 YYEEEE. The CDR3 loop is CASSLWLAGGSLYNEQFF. The DNA of the CDR3 is TGTGCCAGCAGCTTGTGGCTAGCGGGAGGGTCCCTCTACAATGAGCAGTTCTTC. The whole variable domain, filled in from reference TRBV5-6 and TRBJ2-1, reads DAGVTQSPTHLIKTRGQQVTLRCSPKSGHDTVSWYQQALGQGPQFIFQYYEEEERQRGNFPDRFSGHQFPNYSSELNVNALLLGDSALYLCASSLWLAGGSLYNEQFFGPGTRLTVL.

This clone was observed once. The genes are TRBV2 and TRBJ2-3; TRBD2 agrees at 14 bases. V lost 5 bases to trimming and J lost 0 bases; unmatched junction nucleotides: 7. This CDR3 has 18 amino acids. Germline V gene data show CDR1 as SNHLY and CDR2 as FYNNEI. The CDR3 region is CASSSRTSGGPSTDTQYF. The CDR3 DNA follows: TGTGCCAGCAGTTCCCGGACTAGCGGGGGGCCTAGCACAGATACGCAGTATTTT.

V gene TRBV5-1 combines with J gene TRBJ1-1, with TRBD1 identical over 9 bases. The length of the CDR3 is 17 residues. With 0 bases clipped from V and 5 bases from J, the junction kept 11 bases outside the gene matches. Looked up from germline, CDR1 is SGHRS and CDR2 is YFSETQ. The CDR3 sequence: CASSLAPSGTGNTEAFF. Written as DNA, the CDR3 is TGCGCCAGCAGCTTGGCCCCATCCGGGACAGGGAATACTGAAGCTTTCTTT.

This sequence joins TRBV25-1 and TRBJ1-2; D gene uncertain. Germline lookup yields CDR1 MGHDK and CDR2 SYGVNS. This CDR3 comprises 14 residues. V lost 7 bases, J lost 6 bases, and 18 bases lay in between. CDR3 sequence: CASTPLGGKDGYTF. The CDR3 DNA sequence: TGTGCCAGCACTCCACTGGGAGGAAAGGATGGCTACACCTTC.

The chain carries TRBV2 and TRBJ1-6; D uncertain. The germline CDR1 and CDR2 sequences are SNHLY and FYNNEI. V was clipped by 6 bases and J by 4 bases, with 13 bases between them. The CDR3 contains 15 residues. The CDR3 DNA reads as TGTGCCAGCAGGACTGAGACGGGGTATAATTCACCCCTCCACTTT. It encodes CASRTETGYNSPLHF.

This rearrangement joins TRBV10-3 to TRBJ2-1, with D possibly TRBD2 on 6 matching bases. CDR3 length: 15 amino acids. In germline, CDR1 is ENHRY, CDR2 SYGVKD. The germline V and J ends were trimmed by 10 bases and 1 base, with 17 bases remaining between them. As DNA, the CDR3 is TGTGCCACCCGCGGGGAAGCACTATCCTACAATGAGCAGTTCTTC. Encoded protein: CATRGEALSYNEQFF.

This clone was picked up one time. The chain joins TRBV11-2 to TRBJ2-1; 9 bases align to TRBD2. CDR1 and CDR2 (germline): SGHAT, FQNNGV. This CDR3 spans 15 amino acids. With 6 bases clipped from V and 2 bases from J, the junction kept 5 bases outside the gene matches. CDR3 nucleotide sequence: TGTGCCAGCAGTCAGGCGGGGGGGCCCTACAATGAGCAGTTCTTC. Its translation is CASSQAGGPYNEQFF.

This chain joins TRBV7-9 and TRBJ1-3; D perhaps matches TRBD1 (5 bases). Trimming stripped 4 bases from V and 0 bases from J, with 22 bases between. In germline, CDR1 is SEHNR, CDR2 FQNEAQ (reference sequence). The CDR3 is 19 residues long. CDR3 sequence reads: CASSSQYPLAGSSGNTIYF. CDR3 in DNA: TGTGCCAGCAGCTCACAGTACCCACTAGCAGGGTCCTCTGGAAACACCATATATTTT.

The V gene is TRBV27, the J gene TRBJ1-6; 7 nucleotides align to TRBD1. Germline loops: CDR1 MNHEY, CDR2 SMNVEV (reference sequence). V was pared by 6 bases and J by 4 bases, with 9 bases of the junction left unmatched. The CDR3 sequence is 16 residues long. The CDR3, as DNA: TGTGCCAGCAGGGTCACAGGGGCGACTTATAATTCACCCCTCCACTTT. Translated, it gives CASRVTGATYNSPLHF.

The V call is TRBV14, the J call TRBJ1-4, with 10 bases aligning to TRBD1. Germline values: CDR1 SGHDN, CDR2 FVKESK. Germline trimming cut 4 bases from V and 15 bases from J; bases unmatched to any gene: 2. This CDR3 is 11 amino acids long. The CDR3 nucleotides read TGTGCCAGCAGCCCTGGACAGGGGGTGTTTTTT. This codes for CASSPGQGVFF.

V usage is TRBV5-1 and J usage is TRBJ2-3, with D possibly TRBD1 on 6 matching bases. The V end was cut by 4 bases, the J end by 3 bases, with 18 bases between. The CDR3 sequence is 16 residues long. Germline V gives CDR1 SGHRS, CDR2 YFSETQ. The CDR3 region is CASSPLQGGVTDTQYF. The CDR3 coding sequence is TGCGCCAGCAGCCCTCTACAGGGTGGGGTTACAGATACGCAGTATTTT.

The gene calls are TRBV7-6 and TRBJ2-1, with a weak D call TRBD2 (5 bases). The CDR3 is 18 amino acids. V was pared by 2 bases and J by 4 bases, with 21 bases between. CDR1 SGHVS and CDR2 FNYEAQ come from the germline V gene. As DNA, the CDR3 is TGTGCCAGCAGCTTAAATTTAGAAGCGGTGGGTCAGTACAATGAGCAGTTCTTC. Its protein is CASSLNLEAVGQYNEQFF.

V usage is TRBV5-6 and J usage is TRBJ2-3; D is undetermined. This CDR3 contains 13 residues. The V end was cut by 0 bases, the J end by 5 bases, with 7 bases between. Germline-derived CDR1 and CDR2 are SGHDT and YYEEEE. The CDR3 loop reads CASSLVAEDTQYF. CDR3 DNA sequence: TGTGCCAGCAGCTTGGTGGCGGAAGATACGCAGTATTTT.

The genes are TRBV7-2 and TRBJ2-2; 10 bases match TRBD2. This CDR3 region has 17 residues. Germline V lookup: CDR1 SGHTA, CDR2 FQGNSA. Unmatched junction bases numbered 9, after V lost 1 base and J lost 7 bases. This CDR3 reads CASSLGPSGGASGELFF. CDR3 nucleotide sequence: TGTGCCAGCAGCTTAGGCCCCAGCGGGGGGGCTAGCGGGGAGCTGTTTTTT.

The chain links TRBV5-4 to TRBJ2-3, with a tentative D call TRBD2 (7 bases). From germline, CDR1 is SGHNT and CDR2 YYREEE (reference sequence). This CDR3 has 15 residues. The V end lost 1 base, the J end lost 3 bases, and 12 bases lay between the germline ends. The CDR3 sequence: CASSLRGGRTDTQYF. For the CDR3, the DNA is TGTGCCAGCAGCTTGAGGGGGGGGCGTACAGATACGCAGTATTTT.

The chain uses TRBV27 and TRBJ2-7; possible D gene TRBD2, 6 bases. Germline assignment: CDR1 MNHEY and CDR2 SMNVEV (reference sequence). The CDR3 length is 14 residues. The germline V and J ends were trimmed by 7 bases and 4 bases, with 17 bases remaining between them. The DNA of the CDR3 is TGTGCCAGCACTCAAGGAGGGCTGTGGTACGAGCAGTACTTC. Translated, it gives CASTQGGLWYEQYF.

The rearrangement joins TRBV4-3 to TRBJ2-3, with D perhaps matching TRBD1 (7 bases). Deletions cut 5 bases from V and 6 bases from J, with 18 bases between. Germline assignment: CDR1 LGHNA and CDR2 YSLEER. The CDR3 is 15 amino acids. The CDR3 protein is CASSTRDLQGDTQYF. DNA for the CDR3: TGCGCCAGCAGCACTCGGGACTTACAGGGGGATACGCAGTATTTT.

This chain joins TRBV7-9 and TRBJ1-3, with TRBD1 matching over 9 bases. Germline assignment: CDR1 SEHNR and CDR2 FQNEAQ (reference sequence). Unmatched junction bases numbered 5, after V lost 5 bases and J lost 0 bases. CDR3 size: 16 residues. The CDR3 nucleotides are TGTGCCAGCAGCCCCCAGGGACAGGGCTCTGGAAACACCATATATTTT. It yields the protein CASSPQGQGSGNTIYF.

The chain combines TRBV7-9 with TRBJ1-1; TRBD1 aligns across 8 bases. The V and J ends lost 5 bases and 1 base, in that order; junction bases with no gene match: 6. This CDR3 has 15 amino acids. CDR1 and CDR2 from the germline V gene are SEHNR and FQNEAQ (reference sequence). CDR3 bases: TGTGCCAGCAGCCCCCGGACAGGGTGGAACACTGAAGCTTTCTTT. Its protein is CASSPRTGWNTEAFF.

This sequence joins TRBV10-1 and TRBJ1-6, with 10 bases matching TRBD1. This CDR3 has 16 amino acids. The ends lost 8 bases at V and 7 bases at J; junction bases unmatched: 11. The germline gives CDR1 WNHNN, CDR2 SYGVQD (reference sequence). DNA of the CDR3: TGCGCCAGCGTGGGACCTCCGGGACAGGGGAATTCACCCCTCCACTTT. Its translation is CASVGPPGQGNSPLHF.